This entry lists 10 T cell receptor beta chains sequenced from one sample in a study of regulatory T cells in long-lasting Graves disease. Specified time point: newly diagnosed GD, antithyroid drugs for less than 3 months. PBMCs provided the RNA from which the TCR library was made. Construction of TCR beta libraries relied on iRepertoire HTBI primers and on Arm-PCR targeting CDR3 regions. TCRdb redid the calling of the multiplex PCR reads with MiXCR, one entry per CDR3 protein. The repertoire consists of about 620,000 distinct CDR3 sequences, with less than 20% occurring once and the leading ten covering more than 15%. The sample also formed part of further work on T cells in Graves' hyperthyroidism and ophthalmopathy.

The sequenced sample was peripheral blood mononuclear cells (PBMCs), obtained at new diagnosis, from a patient treated with antithyroid drugs. Every receptor here comes from a woman in her thirties with Graves disease.

At least ten counts were recorded for this clonotype. The rearrangement uses TRBV24-1 and TRBJ2-1; D not certain. This CDR3 comprises 11 residues. V shed 6 bases and J shed 7 bases, with 6 bases lying between them. Germline-derived CDR1 and CDR2 are KGHDR and SFDVKD. Written as DNA, the CDR3 is TGTGCCACCAGTATGAGAAATGAGCAGTTCTTC. This translates into CATSMRNEQFF.

This sequence joins TRBV20-1 and TRBJ2-3, with TRBD1 matching over 10 bases. In germline, CDR1 is DFQATT, CDR2 SNEGSKA (reference sequence). The junction had 12 bases not matched to a gene; V was cut back by 6 bases and J by 6 bases. This CDR3 region has 15 residues. The DNA for the CDR3 is TGCAGTGCGAACGCCCCGGGACAGGGGTTTGATACGCAGTATTTT. It yields the protein CSANAPGQGFDTQYF.

This clonotype was found many times. J is TRBJ2-2 and V is TRBV2; TRBD2 is a possible D gene (5 bases). The CDR3 runs 14 residues. V shed 4 bases and J shed 5 bases, with 11 bases lying between them. Germline CDR1 is SNHLY and CDR2 is FYNNEI. The CDR3: CASSAGSPTGELFF. CDR3 in DNA: TGTGCCAGCAGTGCGGGAAGCCCTACCGGGGAGCTGTTTTTT.

This chain joins TRBV18 and TRBJ2-3; a weak D match, TRBD1 (6 bases). The V gene's germline CDR1 is KGHSH and CDR2 LQKENI. The CDR3 has 16 residues. Trimming pared 0 bases from V and 2 bases from J, leaving 12 bases between. CDR3 DNA: TGTGCCAGCTCACCACCAACAGGGAGTACCACAGATACGCAGTATTTT. Translating gives CASSPPTGSTTDTQYF.

This clonotype was counted between two and nine times. The V and J genes are TRBV6-5 and TRBJ1-6; D uncertain. This CDR3 has 16 residues. The V end was cut by 2 bases, the J end by 0 bases, with 8 bases between. The germline V gene has CDR1 MNHEY and CDR2 SVGAGI. CDR3 sequence (DNA): TGTGCCAGCAGTTACGTCCCGGTCTCCTATAATTCACCCCTCCACTTT. Protein: CASSYVPVSYNSPLHF.

This sequence joins TRBV5-1 and TRBJ1-4; 8 positions match TRBD1. Per germline, CDR1 SGHRS and CDR2 YFSETQ. V shed 4 bases and J 3 bases; nucleotides not matched to a gene: 8. This CDR3 contains 16 residues. DNA of the CDR3: TGCGCCAGCAGCACTGGGACAGGTGTGGCTAATGAAAAACTGTTTTTT. Protein product: CASSTGTGVANEKLFF.

This clonotype was observed many times. V usage is TRBV28 and J usage is TRBJ1-1, with D possibly matching TRBD1 (5 bases). The length of the CDR3 is 12 residues. Trimming stripped 2 bases from V and 10 bases from J, with 11 bases between. CDR1 is MDHEN and CDR2 is SYDVKM in the germline V gene. CDR3 sequence: CASSLDSGLAFF. The CDR3 DNA reads as TGTGCCAGCAGTTTAGATTCGGGGCTAGCTTTCTTT.

The chain joins TRBV4-1 to TRBJ2-1; D remains ambiguous. The length of the CDR3 is 16 residues. Germline assignment: CDR1 MGHRA and CDR2 YSYEKL. V shed 0 bases and J shed 1 base, with 10 bases lying between them. As DNA, the CDR3 is TGCGCCAGCAGCCAAGAATCACCAGGTTCCTACAATGAGCAGTTCTTC. Its translation: CASSQESPGSYNEQFF.

As DNA, the CDR3 is TGTGCCAGCAGCTTAAAACGGGACAGGCCTTATTATGGCTACACCTTC. Protein product: CASSLKRDRPYYGYTF. The V gene is TRBV7-3, the J gene TRBJ1-2, with 8 bases that match TRBD1. This CDR3 spans 16 amino acids. V dropped 1 base and J dropped 5; count of bases not matched to a gene: 9. The V gene's germline CDR1 is SGHTA and CDR2 FQGTGA.

This clonotype was seen ten or more times. The chain has TRBV12-3 or TRBV12-4 and TRBJ2-5; D is unresolved. With 8 bases removed from V and 3 bases from J, the gap between germline ends came to 10 bases. The CDR3 consists of 12 residues. The CDR3: CASRKGKETQYF. The CDR3 DNA reads TGTGCCAGCCGTAAAGGAAAAGAGACCCAGTACTTC.